This passage covers 8 T cell receptor beta chains from one sample sequenced in a study of cytomegalovirus exposure and HLA in healthy donors. In the PCR, 60 Vbeta and 13 Jbeta primers were used. TCRdb's table, derived via immunoSEQ multiplex PCR, lists solely in-frame clones and lacks some. The sample lists around 120,000 clones; around 80% were seen once. Specimen: PBMCs. These receptors were collected from a woman between 35 and 50 years old in good health and CMV-seronegative.

The chain has TRBV5-6 and TRBJ2-5; 7 bases line up with TRBD1. Germline CDR1 SGHDT, CDR2 YYEEEE. CDR3 size: 11 residues. V trimming: 4 bases; J trimming: 11 bases; junction bases outside the gene matches: 5. The CDR3, as DNA: TGTGCCAGCAGCCACGGGACAGCTCAGTACTTC. It translates to CASSHGTAQYF.

The chain uses TRBV6-5 and TRBJ1-2; the D gene is possibly TRBD1 (5 bases). Germline CDR1 reads MNHEY; CDR2 reads SVGAGI. V shed 5 bases and J shed 8 bases, with 12 bases lying between them. The CDR3 extends over 12 amino acids. The CDR3 bases are TGTGCCAGCAGTCCAGGGCCGAGGGGCTACACCTTC. Protein sequence: CASSPGPRGYTF.

V and J are TRBV21-1 and TRBJ2-3; the table calls TRBD1, which could not be checked here. TRBV21-1 is classified as a pseudogene. This CDR3 comprises 17 residues. The CDR3 spells CASSKRSDRGHTDTQYF. The CDR3 DNA follows: TGTGCCAGCAGCAAACGCTCCGACAGGGGCCACACAGATACGCAGTATTTT.

The J gene is TRBJ2-5, the V gene TRBV28; D is undetermined. The V end was cut by 3 bases, the J end by 5 bases, with 10 bases between. Germline CDR1 MDHEN, CDR2 SYDVKM. There are 13 residues in the CDR3. In DNA form, the CDR3 reads TGTGCCAGCAGTTTGCCAGAGGCGGAGACCCAGTACTTC. The encoded protein is CASSLPEAETQYF.

The chain uses TRBV7-9 and TRBJ2-3, with D possibly matching TRBD1 (5 bases). Germline V gene sequence: CDR1 SEHNR, CDR2 FQNEAQ (reference sequence). This CDR3 contains 14 residues. Trimming removed 3 bases from V and 14 bases from J, with 21 bases in between. CDR3 amino acids: CASSFRQTLPDPYF. The CDR3 DNA is TGTGCCAGCAGCTTTCGACAGACACTCCCCGATCCGTATTTT.

The rearrangement links TRBV7-9 to TRBJ1-2; 9 bases match TRBD1. Germline V CDR1 and CDR2: SEHNR, FQNEAQ (reference sequence). V lost 5 bases and J lost 5; bases outside the gene matches: 12. This CDR3 contains 16 residues. The CDR3 DNA reads TGTGCCAGCAGCCCTAGGTGGGACAGGGAAGAGTATGGCTACACCTTC. It codes for CASSPRWDREEYGYTF.

V gene TRBV4-1 combines with J gene TRBJ2-5; 8 positions match TRBD1. The CDR3 contains 16 residues. Trimming took 1 base from V and 5 from J; bases not matched to a gene: 9. CDR1 MGHRA and CDR2 YSYEKL come from the germline V gene. The CDR3 loop reads CASSQVGTGPPETQYF. The CDR3, as DNA: TGCGCCAGCAGCCAAGTGGGGACAGGACCTCCGGAGACCCAGTACTTC.

V gene TRBV2 combines with J gene TRBJ2-6; D unresolved. The CDR3 is 18 amino acids. Germline CDR1 reads SNHLY; CDR2 reads FYNNEI. Trimming removed 3 bases at V and 0 bases at J, with 15 bases between. CDR3 protein: CASSDSYTYSSGANVLTF. In nucleotides, the CDR3 is TGTGCCAGCAGTGATAGTTATACTTATAGCTCTGGGGCCAACGTCCTGACTTTC. Full variable domain (missing parts from reference TRBV2 and TRBJ2-6): EPEVTQTPSHQVTQMGQEVILRCVPISNHLYFYWYRQILGQKVEFLVSFYNNEISEKSEIFDDQFSVERPDGSNFTLKIRSTKLEDSAMYFCASSDSYTYSSGANVLTFGAGSRLTVL.